Following are 18 T cell receptor beta chains from one sample sequenced in a study of blood T cell repertoires in COVID-19. TCRdb's table, derived via immunoSEQ multiplex PCR, lists solely in-frame clones and lacks some. The sample holds hundreds of thousands of clones, around 91% seen once. The sequenced sample was peripheral blood. These receptor sequences come from a woman aged 55-70 years with acute or convalescent COVID-19.

The chain carries TRBV14 and TRBJ1-1; D is perhaps TRBD1 (6 bases). V lost 0 bases and J 4 bases, leaving 6 bases between the germline ends. CDR1 and CDR2 (germline): SGHDN, FVKESK. CDR3 length equals 13 residues. Here the CDR3 reads CASSQEGGTEAFF. DNA for the CDR3: TGTGCCAGCAGCCAAGAAGGGGGCACTGAAGCTTTCTTT.

This clone was counted a few times. V and J are TRBV28 and TRBJ1-5, with 8 bases identical to TRBD1. CDR1 MDHEN and CDR2 SYDVKM come from the germline V gene. The J segment lost 4 bases and the V segment lost 5 bases, leaving 7 bases of the junction unmatched. This CDR3 is built from 15 residues. As DNA, the CDR3 is TGTGCCAGCAGTCCACGGACAGGGCAGAATCAGCCCCAGCATTTT. This encodes CASSPRTGQNQPQHF.

This chain's CDR3 is CASSGLAVYTDTQYF. CDR3 nucleotides: TGTGCCAGCAGTGGACTAGCGGTCTACACAGATACGCAGTATTTT. The chain employs TRBV2 and TRBJ2-3; 9 bases are a match to TRBD2. The CDR3 runs 15 residues. Trimming cost V 4 bases and J 2 bases; bases outside gene matches: 4. The germline V gene encodes CDR1 SNHLY and CDR2 FYNNEI.

This rearrangement joins TRBV7-2 to TRBJ1-1, with D hard to call. With 1 base removed from V and 7 bases from J, the gap between germline ends came to 7 bases. Looked up from germline, CDR1 is SGHTA and CDR2 is FQGNSA. This CDR3 contains 12 residues. CDR3 bases: TGTGCCAGCAGCTTAGACTGGAGTGAAGCTTTCTTT. Translation gives CASSLDWSEAFF.

This chain joins TRBV2 and TRBJ1-5; D remains unclear. CDR3 length: 13 residues. Per the germline V gene, CDR1 is SNHLY and CDR2 is FYNNEI. Deletions cut 8 bases from V and 2 bases from J, with 10 bases between. CDR3 protein: CASEGRGNQPQHF. CDR3 coding DNA: TGTGCCAGCGAAGGGCGGGGCAATCAGCCCCAGCATTTT.

This rearrangement joins TRBV4-1 to TRBJ2-1; D is uncertain. Looked up from germline, CDR1 is MGHRA and CDR2 is YSYEKL. This CDR3 region has 15 residues. Trimming pared 8 bases from V and 0 bases from J, leaving 14 bases between. The CDR3 sequence: CASSQLLSSYNEQFF. Written as DNA, the CDR3 is TGCGCCAGCTCCCAACTACTAAGCTCCTACAATGAGCAGTTCTTC.

This chain joins TRBV9 and TRBJ1-6; 9 bases align to TRBD1. The CDR3 has 16 residues. V shed 0 bases and J 8 bases; nucleotides not matched to a gene: 6. Germline CDR1 reads SGDLS; CDR2 reads YYNGEE. As DNA, the CDR3 is TGTGCCAGCAGCGTAGCGCCGGGACAGGGTTATTCACCCCTCCACTTT. The encoded protein is CASSVAPGQGYSPLHF.

The CDR3 spells CASSVGRGGSTYQETQYF. The CDR3 DNA follows: TGTGCCAGCAGCGTAGGAAGAGGGGGCTCTACGTACCAAGAGACCCAGTACTTC. This chain joins TRBV9 and TRBJ2-5, with 7 bases lining up with TRBD1. The CDR3 runs to 18 residues. The V gene's germline CDR1 is SGDLS and CDR2 YYNGEE. With V trimmed by 0 bases and J by 0 bases, 11 bases remained unmatched.

This rearrangement joins TRBV7-2 to TRBJ1-6; D not certain. Germline values: CDR1 SGHTA, CDR2 FQGNSA. V lost 2 bases, J lost 0 bases, and 14 bases lay in between. This CDR3 comprises 18 residues. CDR3: CASSLRAPGDSYNSPLHF. The CDR3 coding sequence is TGTGCCAGCAGCTTAAGGGCACCCGGGGACTCCTATAATTCACCCCTCCACTTT.

V and J are TRBV10-3 and TRBJ1-4; a weak D match, TRBD1 (5 bases). V was cut by 4 bases and J by 5 bases, with 11 bases left in between. Germline CDR1 is ENHRY and CDR2 is SYGVKD. CDR3 size: 14 residues. The CDR3 loop reads CAISGGGTNEKLFF. CDR3 sequence (DNA): TGTGCCATCAGTGGCGGGGGGACGAATGAAAAACTGTTTTTT.

The chain carries TRBV6-2 or TRBV6-3 and TRBJ2-7; D is perhaps TRBD2 (7 bases). This CDR3 is 14 amino acids long. The V gene's germline CDR1 is MNHEY and CDR2 SVGEGT. Between the trimmed V and J ends, which lost 2 bases and 12 bases, there was a span of 20 bases. Written as DNA, the CDR3 is TGTGCCAGCAGTTACACCGGACTAGGGGGGTTTCTGTACTTC. Translated: CASSYTGLGGFLYF.

The CDR3 sequence is CATSDTSGRTYNEQFF. The DNA of the CDR3 is TGTGCCACCAGTGATACTAGCGGGAGGACCTACAATGAGCAGTTCTTC. This chain joins TRBV24-1 and TRBJ2-1, with 12 bases lining up with TRBD2. V was pared by 3 bases and J by 2 bases, with 1 base of the junction left unmatched. Per the germline V gene, CDR1 is KGHDR and CDR2 is SFDVKD. The CDR3 consists of 16 residues.

J is TRBJ2-1 and V is TRBV5-4; the D gene is possibly TRBD1 (5 bases). Germline CDR1 reads SGHNT; CDR2 reads YYREEE (reference sequence). The CDR3 totals 15 residues. Trimming took off 4 bases at V and 2 bases at J, with 13 bases between the two ends. This CDR3 reads CASSVSREPYNEQFF. The CDR3 bases are TGTGCCAGCAGCGTTAGCAGGGAACCCTACAATGAGCAGTTCTTC.

Points on this clone: The junction shows a germline mismatch at one end, possibly a read error. This chain connects TRBV10-1 to TRBJ2-3; TRBD2 aligns across 9 bases. Germline V gene lookup returns CDR1 WNHNN and CDR2 SYGVQD (reference sequence). This CDR3 has 14 amino acids. The CDR3, as DNA: TGCGCCAGCAATGAGCGGGGGGCCTCAGATACGCAGTATTTT. It is translated as CASNERGASDTQYF.

The chain combines TRBV19 with TRBJ2-2; D not resolved. This CDR3 comprises 14 residues. Per the germline V gene, CDR1 is LNHDA and CDR2 is SQIVND (reference sequence). The V end was cut by 3 bases, the J end by 0 bases, with 5 bases between. CDR3 coding DNA: TGTGCCAGTAGTATTACAGCGAACACCGGGGAGCTGTTTTTT. Translation gives CASSITANTGELFF. The full variable domain, its missing parts supplied by reference TRBV19 and TRBJ2-2, is DGGITQSPKYLFRKEGQNVTLSCEQNLNHDAMYWYRQDPGQGLRLIYYSQIVNDFQKGDIAEGYSVSREKKESFPLTVTSAQKNPTAFYLCASSITANTGELFFGEGSRLTVL.

The CDR3: CASSSGTGGGETQYF. CDR3 DNA: TGTGCCAGCAGCTCCGGGACAGGGGGCGGAGAGACCCAGTACTTC. V gene TRBV9 combines with J gene TRBJ2-5, with 12 bases fitting TRBD1. The length of the CDR3 is 15 residues. The germline V gene has CDR1 SGDLS and CDR2 YYNGEE. J lost 4 bases, V lost 4 bases, and 5 bases had no gene match. Combining the CDR3 with reference TRBV9 and TRBJ2-5 gives the whole variable domain DSGVTQTPKHLITATGQRVTLRCSPRSGDLSVYWYQQSLDQGLQFLIQYYNGEERAKGNILERFSAQQFPDLHSELNLSSLELGDSALYFCASSSGTGGGETQYFGPGTRLLVL.

The V gene is TRBV5-4, the J gene TRBJ2-5; no firm D call. V was shortened by 0 bases and J by 5 bases, with 8 bases between the two germline ends. The CDR3 covers 13 residues. CDR1 and CDR2 from the germline V gene are SGHNT and YYREEE (reference sequence). CDR3: CASSLERTETQYF. CDR3 nucleotides: TGTGCCAGCAGCTTGGAGCGTACGGAGACCCAGTACTTC.

The chain combines TRBV28 with TRBJ2-2, with 11 bases fitting TRBD2. Germline lookup yields CDR1 MDHEN and CDR2 SYDVKM. The junction had 3 bases not matched to a gene; V was cut back by 2 bases and J by 4 bases. CDR3 length: 16 residues. The CDR3 here is CASSLTSGSGTGELFF. The DNA for the CDR3 is TGTGCCAGCAGTTTAACTAGCGGGAGTGGCACCGGGGAGCTGTTTTTT.